The next 12 T cell receptor beta chains were all read from a single sample in a study of cytomegalovirus exposure and HLA in healthy donors. Primers: 60 Vbeta forward and 13 Jbeta reverse. Method: immunoSEQ multiplex PCR; TCRdb's copy keeps in-frame clones and lacks some. The top ten hold under 7% of the sample, which has about 62,000 clones, 70% to 75% seen once. Material for sequencing was PBMCs. These receptors came from a woman aged 30 to 39 in good health and CMV-seronegative.

Note on this clone: One junction end does not reproduce the germline sequence, and a read error may be involved. This chain uses TRBV7-9 with TRBJ1-4; tentative D call: TRBD1 (5 bases). Germline V gives CDR1 SEHNR, CDR2 FQNEAQ (reference sequence). The CDR3 runs to 17 residues. The CDR3 sequence: CSSSLTAGLTGNEKLFF. The CDR3 DNA is TGTTCCAGCAGCTTAACGGCAGGGCTGACTGGGAATGAAAAACTGTTTTTT.

The V call is TRBV9, the J call TRBJ1-3, with 8 positions matching TRBD1. V was pared by 2 bases and J by 5 bases, with 9 bases of the junction left unmatched. The V gene's germline CDR1 is SGDLS and CDR2 YYNGEE. CDR3 length: 16 amino acids. CDR3 DNA: TGTGCCAGCAGCGTCAGAACTGGACAGGGTCGAAACACCATATATTTT. Its protein is CASSVRTGQGRNTIYF. Together with reference TRBV9 and TRBJ1-3, the CDR3 gives the full variable domain: DSGVTQTPKHLITATGQRVTLRCSPRSGDLSVYWYQQSLDQGLQFLIQYYNGEERAKGNILERFSAQQFPDLHSELNLSSLELGDSALYFCASSVRTGQGRNTIYFGEGSWLTVV.

V is TRBV6-5 and J is TRBJ2-1, with D perhaps TRBD2 (6 bases). The CDR3 is 15 amino acids. The germline V gene encodes CDR1 MNHEY and CDR2 SVGAGI. V lost 2 bases, J lost 0 bases, and 8 bases lay in between. The CDR3 here is CASSYRESSYNEQFF. The CDR3 bases are TGTGCCAGCAGTTACCGGGAGAGCTCCTACAATGAGCAGTTCTTC.

V and J are TRBV9 and TRBJ1-4, with a weak D call TRBD1 (5 bases). This CDR3 spans 16 amino acids. Trimming took 4 bases from V and 7 from J, leaving 20 bases between them. In germline, CDR1 is SGDLS, CDR2 YYNGEE. CDR3 loop: CASSFGYRGSSEKLFF. In DNA, the CDR3 is TGTGCCAGCAGCTTCGGGTATAGGGGAAGCAGTGAAAAACTGTTTTTT.

The rearrangement uses TRBV6-4 and TRBJ1-2; D perhaps matches TRBD1 (6 bases). CDR1 and CDR2 (germline): MRHNA, SNTAGT. V lost 3 bases and J 8 bases, leaving 10 bases between the germline ends. This CDR3 is 12 amino acids long. The CDR3 sequence: CASSETGRGYTF. CDR3 nucleotides: TGTGCCAGCAGTGAAACAGGGCGGGGCTACACCTTC.

The J gene is TRBJ2-1, the V gene TRBV7-2, with 9 positions matching TRBD2. This CDR3 spans 15 amino acids. Trimming took 2 bases from V and 5 from J; bases not matched to a gene: 4. CDR1 is SGHTA, CDR2 FQGNSA, per germline. CDR3 protein: CASSLRLADNNEQFF. The CDR3 DNA follows: TGTGCCAGCAGCTTAAGACTAGCGGATAACAATGAGCAGTTCTTC.

The V gene is TRBV28, the J gene TRBJ2-7; D may be TRBD1 (6 bases). V lost 6 bases to trimming and J lost 7 bases, with 16 bases between them. The CDR3 is made up of 13 amino acids. Germline V gene sequence: CDR1 MDHEN, CDR2 SYDVKM. The CDR3 DNA follows: TGTGCCAGCAGCTCTACAGGGAATAGGGAGCAGTACTTC. It translates to CASSSTGNREQYF.

The J gene is TRBJ2-7, the V gene TRBV5-8, with D unclear. The V end was cut by 4 bases, the J end by 2 bases, with 4 bases between. In germline, CDR1 is SGHTS, CDR2 YDEGEE. The CDR3 has 11 residues. The CDR3 reads CASSPAYEQYF. CDR3 in DNA: TGTGCCAGCAGCCCCGCCTACGAGCAGTACTTC.

The chain recombines TRBV19 with TRBJ2-3; 12 nucleotides align to TRBD2. The CDR3 runs 16 residues. V lost 6 bases to trimming and J lost 5 bases; unmatched junction nucleotides: 9. From germline, CDR1 is LNHDA and CDR2 SQIVND (reference sequence). CDR3: CASSARLAGVIDTQYF. CDR3 sequence (DNA): TGTGCCAGTAGCGCCAGACTAGCGGGAGTTATAGATACGCAGTATTTT.

This chain links TRBV18 with TRBJ2-2; 7 bases are shared with TRBD2. V was clipped by 2 bases and J by 7 bases; unmatched bases: 13. CDR3 length equals 17 residues. CDR1 and CDR2 from the germline V gene are KGHSH and LQKENI. The CDR3 coding sequence is TGTGCCAGCTCACCAATACAGACTAGCCCGGCGCACGGGGAGCTGTTTTTT. Its translation is CASSPIQTSPAHGELFF.

The chain recombines TRBV10-3 with TRBJ2-7; TRBD1 might be the D (5 bases). The CDR3 length is 13 residues. The V gene lost 3 bases and the J gene lost 6 bases, with 12 bases spanning the gap. Germline CDR1 reads ENHRY; CDR2 reads SYGVKD. CDR3 sequence (DNA): TGTGCCATCAGTGAAGACAGTCGCTGCGAGCAGTACGTC. Its translation: CAISEDSRCEQYV.

The chain employs TRBV10-3 and TRBJ2-7; D is unresolved. The V and J ends lost 3 bases and 2 bases respectively, with 8 bases between them. The CDR3 extends over 13 amino acids. The germline V gene encodes CDR1 ENHRY and CDR2 SYGVKD. The CDR3 region is CAISDRGPYEQYF. For the CDR3, the DNA is TGTGCCATCAGTGACCGCGGTCCCTACGAGCAGTACTTC.